Below are 30 T cell receptor beta chains sequenced from a single sample in a study of T cells after yellow fever vaccination. TCRdb re-called the 5' RACE reads through MiXCR, storing one row per CDR3 protein. The data hold about 260,000 distinct CDR3 sequences, with roughly 5% observed a single time. The sequencing here drew on CD4+ T cells sorted from PBMCs, taken on the day of the yellow fever booster vaccination. Source of these receptors: a man aged 18-30 years who received the YFV17D yellow fever vaccine.

This clonotype was picked up a small number of times. The chain joins TRBV7-2 to TRBJ1-5; D uncertain. The CDR3 contains 13 residues. Per germline, CDR1 SGHTA and CDR2 FQGNSA. The V gene lost 3 bases and the J gene lost 0 bases, with 3 bases spanning the gap. CDR3 bases: TGTGCCAGCAGCTTTAATAGCAATCAGCCCCAGCATTTT. Amino acids: CASSFNSNQPQHF.

This rearrangement joins TRBV20-1 to TRBJ1-2; no reliable D call. Germline V gives CDR1 DFQATT, CDR2 SNEGSKA (reference sequence). The length of the CDR3 is 13 residues. The V and J ends lost 3 bases and 6 bases respectively, with 14 bases between them. The CDR3 region has the DNA TGCAGTGCTAGTCTACACCTGGTCAATGGCTACACCTTC. This codes for CSASLHLVNGYTF.

The sample holds many counts of this clonotype. The genes are TRBV20-1 and TRBJ1-1; D is possibly TRBD1 (6 bases). V lost 2 bases and J lost 5, with 12 bases in between. Germline CDR1 is DFQATT and CDR2 is SNEGSKA (reference sequence). The CDR3 has 13 amino acids. The DNA for the CDR3 is TGCAGTGCTAGACGGGGGGCAGGAACTGAAGCTTTCTTT. It translates to CSARRGAGTEAFF.

Concerning this clonotype: Germline and junction disagree at one end, which may indicate a read error. The chain links TRBV6-1 to TRBJ2-1, with a weak D call TRBD2 (6 bases). Per the germline V gene, CDR1 is MNHNS and CDR2 is SASEGT. This CDR3 is 13 amino acids long. The CDR3 sequence is CASSVLTVSPGVF. CDR3 nucleotides: TGTGCCAGCAGTGTATTGACAGTGTCCCCGGGGGTCTTC.

The table lists this clonotype with a few counts. The chain employs TRBV11-2 and TRBJ2-3, with 10 bases matching TRBD2. The CDR3 is 16 amino acids. Germline V CDR1 and CDR2: SGHAT, FQNNGV. The V segment lost 6 bases and the J segment 2 bases; nucleotides outside the gene matches: 8. CDR3 region: CASRPGLAASTDTQYF. CDR3 nucleotide sequence: TGTGCCAGCAGACCAGGACTAGCGGCCTCCACAGATACGCAGTATTTT.

This clonotype was counted at least ten times. The rearrangement links TRBV20-1 to TRBJ2-3; no definite D call. The ends were cut back, 5 bases at V and 6 bases at J, with 9 bases in the middle. Germline V gives CDR1 DFQATT, CDR2 SNEGSKA (reference sequence). CDR3 length equals 11 residues. In DNA form, the CDR3 reads TGCAGTGCTGAACTGGGGGATACGCAGTATTTT. Residues: CSAELGDTQYF.

In this sample, this clonotype turned up many times. This sequence joins TRBV20-1 and TRBJ1-4, with D hard to call. V gave up 0 bases and J gave up 4 bases, with 9 bases separating them. The CDR3 sequence is 14 residues long. Germline values: CDR1 DFQATT, CDR2 SNEGSKA (reference sequence). CDR3 sequence reads: CSARDPRLNEKLFF. Written as DNA, the CDR3 is TGCAGTGCTAGAGATCCGAGGCTTAATGAAAAACTGTTTTTT.

The CDR3 reads CSAPDSWADTQYF. CDR3 sequence (DNA): TGCAGTGCTCCAGACAGTTGGGCAGATACGCAGTATTTT. The chain links TRBV20-1 to TRBJ2-3; D may be TRBD1 (5 bases). Per the germline V gene, CDR1 is DFQATT and CDR2 is SNEGSKA (reference sequence). Trimming took 5 bases from V and 4 from J, leaving 13 bases between them. The CDR3 length is 13 residues.

This clonotype has just a few counts. This chain joins TRBV21-1 and TRBJ2-7; TRBD1 is the table's D call and was not checked against the DNA. TRBV21-1 is listed as a pseudogene. The CDR3 has 17 amino acids. CDR3 in DNA: TGTGCCAGCAGCAACAGCCGGGACACCCAATACCCCTACGAGCAGTACGTC. Translation: CASSNSRDTQYPYEQYV.

The V gene is TRBV20-1, the J gene TRBJ2-7; D uncertain. Germline V gene lookup returns CDR1 DFQATT and CDR2 SNEGSKA (reference sequence). This CDR3 region has 13 residues. V was trimmed by 3 bases and J by 0 bases, leaving 9 bases between them. CDR3: CSASDQSSYEQYV. Here the CDR3 DNA reads TGCAGTGCTAGCGATCAGAGCTCCTACGAGCAGTACGTC.

The genes are TRBV6-1 and TRBJ2-5; TRBD1 matches 11 bases. The CDR3 extends over 15 amino acids. Germline assignment: CDR1 MNHNS and CDR2 SASEGT. Trimming took 7 bases from V and 2 from J; bases not matched to a gene: 6. Here the CDR3 reads CASTKGTGGQETQYF. The CDR3 DNA sequence: TGTGCCAGCACTAAAGGGACAGGGGGTCAAGAGACCCAGTACTTC.

The J gene is TRBJ2-3, the V gene TRBV5-1; possible D gene TRBD2, 6 bases. The germline V gene encodes CDR1 SGHRS and CDR2 YFSETQ. The CDR3 loop spans 17 amino acids. V shed 2 bases and J shed 8 bases, with 24 bases lying between them. CDR3 sequence: CASSLSNPGTEGGTQYF. CDR3 in DNA: TGCGCCAGCAGCTTAAGTAACCCCGGGACCGAGGGAGGTACGCAGTATTTT.

This clonotype has a handful of counts. V gene TRBV15 combines with J gene TRBJ2-2; a possible D gene is TRBD1 (7 bases). In germline, CDR1 is LNHNV, CDR2 YYDKDF (reference sequence). The CDR3 extends over 16 amino acids. The V end was cut by 1 base, the J end by 5 bases, with 14 bases between. The CDR3: CATSRGGDRQTGELFF. The CDR3 DNA sequence: TGTGCCACCAGCAGAGGGGGGGACAGACAAACCGGGGAGCTGTTTTTT.

Many counts were recorded for this clonotype. The DNA for the CDR3 is TGTGCCAGCAGTATACCGGGGACCGGGGAGCTGTTTTTT. Its protein product is CASSIPGTGELFF. This chain uses TRBV28 with TRBJ2-2; the D gene is possibly TRBD2 (5 bases). The CDR3 contains 13 residues. V was clipped by 5 bases and J by 5 bases, with 9 bases between them. Germline V gene lookup returns CDR1 MDHEN and CDR2 SYDVKM.

The V gene is TRBV7-9, the J gene TRBJ2-5; D is ambiguous. The CDR3 runs 15 residues. Germline CDR1 is SEHNR and CDR2 is FQNEAQ (reference sequence). The V and J ends lost 0 bases and 2 bases respectively, with 10 bases between them. CDR3 DNA sequence: TGTGCCAGCAGCTTAGCGAGAGCAGATCAAGAGACCCAGTACTTC. This sequence encodes CASSLARADQETQYF.

A few counts support this clonotype. This chain connects TRBV11-2 to TRBJ1-2, with TRBD1 identical over 7 bases. In germline, CDR1 is SGHAT, CDR2 FQNNGV. The CDR3 consists of 16 residues. Trimming took 3 bases from V and 1 from J; bases not matched to a gene: 8. CDR3 protein: CASSFHLRQGNYGYTF. For the CDR3, the DNA is TGTGCCAGCAGCTTCCACCTCCGACAGGGTAACTATGGCTACACCTTC.

This clonotype was counted only a few times. The V gene is TRBV27, the J gene TRBJ2-5; possibly TRBD1 or TRBD2 for D (5 bases each). The CDR3 is 15 amino acids. V lost 2 bases to trimming and J lost 5 bases, with 15 bases between them. The germline V gene has CDR1 MNHEY and CDR2 SMNVEV (reference sequence). The chain's CDR3 is CASSLIGTVRETQYF. CDR3 nucleotide sequence: TGTGCCAGCAGTTTAATAGGGACGGTGCGGGAGACCCAGTACTTC.

This clonotype was picked up many times. V is TRBV12-3 or TRBV12-4 and J is TRBJ2-2; D possibly corresponds to TRBD1 (6 bases). Trimming cost V 5 bases and J 5 bases, with 15 bases left between them. The CDR3 is 15 residues long. The CDR3: CASSTYRDVTGELFF. The CDR3 DNA reads as TGTGCCAGCAGTACCTACAGGGATGTAACCGGGGAGCTGTTTTTT.

V and J are TRBV29-1 and TRBJ2-7; D gene ambiguous. Germline CDR1 and CDR2: SQVTM and ANQGSEA. This CDR3 has 13 residues. V gave up 3 bases and J gave up 5 bases, with 14 bases separating them. The CDR3 DNA is TGCAGCGTTGAGCATGCCCTGAGAAACGAGCAGTACTTC. Translated: CSVEHALRNEQYF.

This clonotype has just a few counts. This chain uses TRBV6-5 with TRBJ1-1; D is perhaps TRBD1 (5 bases). Trimming left V 0 bases short and J 4 bases short, with 12 bases between. Germline V gene data show CDR1 as MNHEY and CDR2 as SVGAGI. The CDR3 has 15 amino acids. CDR3 nucleotide sequence: TGTGCCAGCAGTTACTCGCCCCAGGGCGTCACTGAAGCTTTCTTT. Translation gives CASSYSPQGVTEAFF.

This clonotype was observed at least ten times. The chain carries TRBV5-1 and TRBJ1-6; D uncertain. Trimming removed 0 bases from V and 7 bases from J, with 11 bases in between. The CDR3 length is 15 residues. Germline loops: CDR1 SGHRS, CDR2 YFSETQ. CDR3 nucleotides: TGCGCCAGCAGCTTGGGAAACACTGGGAATTCACCCCTCCACTTT. Translation: CASSLGNTGNSPLHF.

This chain uses TRBV25-1 with TRBJ2-3; D might be TRBD1 (5 bases). Germline CDR1 is MGHDK and CDR2 is SYGVNS. The V end lost 0 bases, the J end lost 4 bases, and 5 bases lay between the germline ends. The CDR3 contains 13 residues. The CDR3 DNA follows: TGTGCCAGCAGTGAATACAGGGCAGATACGCAGTATTTT. It is translated as CASSEYRADTQYF.

There are many counts of this clonotype. The DNA for the CDR3 is TGCAGCGTTAGACAGAGCCAAGAGACCCAGTACTTC. Amino acids: CSVRQSQETQYF. This rearrangement joins TRBV29-1 to TRBJ2-5; weak D call: TRBD1 (5 bases). V lost 5 bases and J 1 base, leaving 8 bases between the germline ends. CDR1 and CDR2 from the germline V gene are SQVTM and ANQGSEA. The length of the CDR3 is 12 residues.

The table lists this clonotype with many counts. V and J are TRBV7-9 and TRBJ2-1; possibly TRBD1 or TRBD2 for D (5 bases each). The germline gives CDR1 SEHNR, CDR2 FQNEAQ (reference sequence). Trimming pared 4 bases from V and 6 bases from J, leaving 19 bases between. The CDR3 contains 16 residues. The DNA for the CDR3 is TGTGCCAGCAGCTACCAAAACACCCGAGGGGCCAATGAGCAGTTCTTC. It yields the protein CASSYQNTRGANEQFF.

This clonotype has only a few counts. This rearrangement joins TRBV4-2 to TRBJ1-6; 9 positions agree with TRBD1. V gave up 0 bases and J gave up 6 bases; unmatched junction bases: 6. From germline, CDR1 is LGHNA and CDR2 YNFKEQ. This CDR3 is 17 amino acids long. For the CDR3, the DNA is TGTGCCAGCAGCCAAGATCTGACGACAGGGGGTAATTCACCCCTCCACTTT. It translates to CASSQDLTTGGNSPLHF.

The rearrangement uses TRBV7-9 and TRBJ2-1; no clear D. The CDR3 is 11 amino acids. Trimming took 5 bases from V and 8 from J, leaving 7 bases between them. The germline gives CDR1 SEHNR, CDR2 FQNEAQ (reference sequence). As DNA, the CDR3 is TGTGCCAGCAGCCAAGGACATGAGCAGTTCTTC. It translates to CASSQGHEQFF. Using reference TRBV7-9 and TRBJ2-1 for the parts outside the CDR3, the full variable domain is DTGVSQNPRHKITKRGQNVTFRCDPISEHNRLYWYRQTLGQGPEFLTYFQNEAQLEKSRLLSDRFSAERPKGSFSTLEIQRTEQGDSAMYLCASSQGHEQFFGPGTRLTVL.

The chain uses TRBV4-3 and TRBJ1-2; no clear D. The CDR3 extends over 15 amino acids. V shed 0 bases and J shed 2 bases, with 10 bases lying between them. The V gene's germline CDR1 is LGHNA and CDR2 YSLEER. CDR3: CASSQDALGNYGYTF. CDR3 bases: TGCGCCAGCAGCCAAGATGCTCTCGGAAACTATGGCTACACCTTC.

This clonotype was seen a handful of times. The J gene is TRBJ1-3, the V gene TRBV6-5; D might be TRBD1 (5 bases). The CDR3 has 15 residues. Germline loops: CDR1 MNHEY, CDR2 SVGAGI. The ends were cut back, 0 bases at V and 4 bases at J, with 10 bases in the middle. The chain's CDR3 is CASSYSRGSGNTIYF. The CDR3 region has the DNA TGTGCCAGCAGTTACTCCCGGGGGTCAGGAAACACCATATATTTT.

This chain joins TRBV7-9 and TRBJ2-1; 10 bases are a match to TRBD2. With 2 bases clipped from V and 9 bases from J, the junction kept 10 bases outside the gene matches. The CDR3 has 16 residues. Germline V lookup: CDR1 SEHNR, CDR2 FQNEAQ (reference sequence). The CDR3 DNA is TGTGCCAGCAGCTTAAAGCCTAGCGGGGGACGGGGTGAGCAGTTCTTC. As protein: CASSLKPSGGRGEQFF.

Here the CDR3 reads CASSLAAGHYEQYF. The CDR3 DNA follows: TGTGCCAGCAGCTTAGCGGCGGGCCACTACGAGCAGTACTTC. The V call is TRBV7-9, the J call TRBJ2-7; a possible D gene is TRBD2 (5 bases). This CDR3 comprises 14 residues. Looked up from germline, CDR1 is SEHNR and CDR2 is FQNEAQ (reference sequence). Trimming took 0 bases from V and 3 from J, leaving 9 bases between them.